This T cell receptor (beta chain) is from a study of blood T cell repertoires in COVID-19 (TCRdb year 2020). For the wider study: Samples from collaborators originated in the United States, Italy and Spain and spanned both the acute and convalescent phases of COVID-19. The prospective study material was composed of cDNA or gDNA derived from T cells, B-cell-depleted T cells, or PBMCs. The dataset comprised deeply sampled blood TCRbeta repertoires from subjects exposed to, actively infected with, or recovered from COVID-19. The repertoires were released in a freely available public database intended as a resource for research on the immune response to SARS-CoV-2. The samples were drawn from two sources: the first 160 participants of the ongoing ImmuneRACE study, and over 1,000 subjects contributed by 6 global collaborators. The sample metadata nearly always contained a de-identified subject ID, COVID-19 status, age in years and sex. Where HLA class I and class II types were available, the types were taken from metadata supplied by the sample provider, not from assay-based typing.

Notes on this clone: It lacks a known antigen. No quality values exist for individual bases; no much larger clone is one base distant.

The paper as a whole reports these results and caveats: The quantity of clinical and demographic metadata differed by source and by participant and was supplied without curation.

TCRbeta CDR3 regions were amplified from genomic DNA by means of the immunoSEQ Assay, a bias-controlled multiplex PCR. The original methods were these. The number of nucleated cells in each sample was estimated by amplification of reference gene primers within the assay. To quantify the absolute abundance of each unique TCRbeta CDR3 rearrangement, sequence reads were collapsed and filtered. For each sample, productive Simpson clonality was calculated by taking the square root of Simpson's diversity index across productive rearrangements. TCRdb provides this immuneACCESS table in a form limited to in-frame rearrangements. Some clones are lacking; in checked studies, under half of them reflect an unresolved V gene, and why the rest are absent is not known. V and J calls and clone size are copied from that table; D and trimming were computed from the DNA. The sample yields tens of thousands of clones; about 86% were counted once. The ten most abundant clones make up more than 50% of the sample.

Whole blood was collected in K2EDTA tubes by collaborating institutions according to the institutions' own protocols. Collaborator samples were shipped for TCRbeta analysis as frozen whole blood, isolated PBMCs, or DNA extracted from either sample type. V is clipped by 1 base and J by 4 bases, and the sequence between their germline boundaries is 13 bases long. According to the germline V gene (reference sequence), CDR1 reads LNHDA and CDR2 reads SQIVND. The CDR3, from cysteine to phenylalanine, totals 15 residues. CDR3 DNA is the only sequence kept; it has 45 bases, read in frame from the first base.

The sequencing input was peripheral blood. This chain joins TRBV19 to TRBJ1-1; a tentative D call is TRBD1 (6 bases match). The TCR was taken from a man between 65 and 85 years old with acute or convalescent COVID-19. For the CDR3, the sequence is CASSIGGGGRTEAFF. The bases are TGTGCCAGTAGTATAGGCGGGGGCGGGCGCACTGAAGCTTTCTTT. The variable domain in full, with residues beyond the CDR3 obtained from the reference TRBV19 and TRBJ1-1 genes, is DGGITQSPKYLFRKEGQNVTLSCEQNLNHDAMYWYRQDPGQGLRLIYYSQIVNDFQKGDIAEGYSVSREKKESFPLTVTSAQKNPTAFYLCASSIGGGGRTEAFFGQGTRLTVV.